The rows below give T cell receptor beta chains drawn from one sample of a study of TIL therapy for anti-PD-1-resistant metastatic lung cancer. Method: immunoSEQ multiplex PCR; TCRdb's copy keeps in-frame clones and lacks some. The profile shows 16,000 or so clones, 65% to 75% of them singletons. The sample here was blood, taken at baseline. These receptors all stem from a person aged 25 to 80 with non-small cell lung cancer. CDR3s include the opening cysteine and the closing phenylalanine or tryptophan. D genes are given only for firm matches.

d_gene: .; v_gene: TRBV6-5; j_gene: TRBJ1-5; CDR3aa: CASSYRDSNQPQHF
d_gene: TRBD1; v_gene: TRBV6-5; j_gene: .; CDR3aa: CASSYGSGTDEQYF
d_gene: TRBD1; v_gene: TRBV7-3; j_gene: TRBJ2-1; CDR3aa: CASSSATGSSYNEQFF
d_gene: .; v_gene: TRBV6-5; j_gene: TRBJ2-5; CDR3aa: CASSYSQLQETQYF
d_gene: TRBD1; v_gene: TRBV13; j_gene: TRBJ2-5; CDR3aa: CASSLDLGLEVGQRETQYF
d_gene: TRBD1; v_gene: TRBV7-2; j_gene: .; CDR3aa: CASSYAGQGSYEQYF
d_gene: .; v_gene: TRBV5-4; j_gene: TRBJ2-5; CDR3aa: CASSFRDWNQETQYF
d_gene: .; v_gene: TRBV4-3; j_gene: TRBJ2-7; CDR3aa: CASSSTGIEQYF
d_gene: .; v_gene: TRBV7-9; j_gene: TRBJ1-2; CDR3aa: CASSIGTDSYGYTF
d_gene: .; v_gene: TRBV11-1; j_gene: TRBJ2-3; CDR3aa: CASSPQEIGTDTQYF
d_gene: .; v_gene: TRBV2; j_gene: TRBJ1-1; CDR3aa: CASSPGPGRGTEAFF
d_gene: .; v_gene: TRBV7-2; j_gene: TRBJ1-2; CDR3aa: CASSLMAEANYGYTF
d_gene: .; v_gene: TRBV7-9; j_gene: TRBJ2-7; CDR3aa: CASSLVGYEQYF
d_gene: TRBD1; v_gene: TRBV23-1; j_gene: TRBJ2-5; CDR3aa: CASSLKEHGQGQETQYF
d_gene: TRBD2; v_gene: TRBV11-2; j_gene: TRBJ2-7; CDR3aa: CASSLVLASGGYEQYF
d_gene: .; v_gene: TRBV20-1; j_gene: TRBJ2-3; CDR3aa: CSASTSDTQYF
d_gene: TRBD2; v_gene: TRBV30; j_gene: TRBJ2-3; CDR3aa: CAWSGLALGTDTQYF
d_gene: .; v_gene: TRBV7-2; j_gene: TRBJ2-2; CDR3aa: CASSSHKGITGELFF
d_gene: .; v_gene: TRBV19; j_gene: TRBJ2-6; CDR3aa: CASSIGSGANVLTF
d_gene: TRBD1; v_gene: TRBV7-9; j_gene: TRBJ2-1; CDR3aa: CASSQNPGTGRNEQFF
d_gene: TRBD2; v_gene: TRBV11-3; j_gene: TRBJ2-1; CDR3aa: CASSLLRGGIINEQFF
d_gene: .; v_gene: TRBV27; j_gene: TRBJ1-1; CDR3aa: CASSWGQKAFF
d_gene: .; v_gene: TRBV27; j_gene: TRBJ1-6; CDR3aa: CASQGSYNSPLHF
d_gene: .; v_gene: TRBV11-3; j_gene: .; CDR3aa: CASSLEWYEQYF
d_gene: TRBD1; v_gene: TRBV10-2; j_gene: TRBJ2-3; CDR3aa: CASSEQGQGGITQYF
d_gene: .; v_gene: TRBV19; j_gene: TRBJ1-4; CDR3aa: CASRVDRGVDEKLFF
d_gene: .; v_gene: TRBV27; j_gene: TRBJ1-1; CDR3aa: CASSLESNTEAFF
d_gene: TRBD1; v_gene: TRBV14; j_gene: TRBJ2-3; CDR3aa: CASSRGDRGLTDTQYF
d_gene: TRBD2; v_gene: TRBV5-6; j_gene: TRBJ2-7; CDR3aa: CASGGSSYEQYF
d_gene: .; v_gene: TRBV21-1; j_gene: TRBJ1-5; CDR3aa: CASSPQTLQGLYSNQPQHF
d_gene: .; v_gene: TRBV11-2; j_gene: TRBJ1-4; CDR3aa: CASSLNSPRGEKLFF
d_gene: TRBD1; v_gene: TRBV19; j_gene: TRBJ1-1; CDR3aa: CASTGLKTGTEAFF
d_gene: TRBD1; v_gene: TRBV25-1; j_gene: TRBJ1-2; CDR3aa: CASSLGTGDYYGYTF
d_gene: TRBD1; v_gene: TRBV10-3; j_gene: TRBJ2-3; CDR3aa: CAISAPGQGVRDTQYF
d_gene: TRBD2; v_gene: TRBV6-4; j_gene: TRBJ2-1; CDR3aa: CASSEGLAGGHAEQFF
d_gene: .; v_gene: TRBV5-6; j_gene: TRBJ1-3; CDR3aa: CASSLVEDSGNTIYF
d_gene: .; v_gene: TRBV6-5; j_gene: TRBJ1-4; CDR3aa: CASRASSRGKKLFF
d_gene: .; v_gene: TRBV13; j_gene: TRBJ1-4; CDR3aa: CASSGEGLNEKLFF
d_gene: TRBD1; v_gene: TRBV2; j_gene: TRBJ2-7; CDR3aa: CASSGGQGRYEQYF
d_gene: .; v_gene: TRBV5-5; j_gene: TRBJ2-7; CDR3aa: CASSSGHSYEQYF
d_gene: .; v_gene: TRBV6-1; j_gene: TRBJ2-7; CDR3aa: CASSEAHDSSYEQYF
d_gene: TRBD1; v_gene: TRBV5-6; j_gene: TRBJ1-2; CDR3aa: CASSLEQGRGYTF
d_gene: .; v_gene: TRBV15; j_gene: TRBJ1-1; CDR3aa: CATSRDLMRTEAFF
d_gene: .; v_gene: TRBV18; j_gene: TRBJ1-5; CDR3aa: CASSPLGQDQPQHF
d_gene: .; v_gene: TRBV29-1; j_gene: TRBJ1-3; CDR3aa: CSVETGSGNTIYF
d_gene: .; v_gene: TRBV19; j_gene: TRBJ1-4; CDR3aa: CASSIRRATNEKLFF
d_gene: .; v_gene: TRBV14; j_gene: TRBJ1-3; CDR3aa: CASSHRVPPGNTIYF
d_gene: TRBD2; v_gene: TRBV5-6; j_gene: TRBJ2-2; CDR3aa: CASSLVGLAASGELFF
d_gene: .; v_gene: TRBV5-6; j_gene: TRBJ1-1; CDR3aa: CASSVMGQLNTEAFF
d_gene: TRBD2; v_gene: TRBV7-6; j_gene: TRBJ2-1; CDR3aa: CASSFFGTSSRNEQFF
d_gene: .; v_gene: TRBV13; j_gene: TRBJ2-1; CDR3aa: CASSLLGYEQFF
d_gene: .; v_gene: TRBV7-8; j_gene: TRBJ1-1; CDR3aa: CASSLQVTVSEAFF
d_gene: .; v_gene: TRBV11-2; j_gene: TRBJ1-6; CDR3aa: CASSLNARAYYSPLHF
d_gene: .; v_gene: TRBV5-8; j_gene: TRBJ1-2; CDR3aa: CASSLLNHYGYTF